The 29 T cell receptor beta chains below all came from one sample that was sequenced in a study of blood T cell repertoires in COVID-19. Here immunoSEQ multiplex PCR was the method, and the copy in TCRdb shows in-frame clones only, minus some. Here the sample spans roughly 250,000 clones, around 81% being singletons. Sample: peripheral blood. The receptors derive from a woman aged 60-75 years with active or convalescent COVID-19.

The rearrangement joins TRBV7-9 to TRBJ1-4, with D perhaps TRBD1 (5 bases). The CDR3 consists of 16 residues. Deletions cut 1 base from V and 5 bases from J, with 14 bases between. Germline V gene lookup returns CDR1 SEHNR and CDR2 FQNEAQ (reference sequence). The CDR3 DNA reads as TGTGCCAGCAGCTTAGGATTCGGGGGGGTGAATGAAAAACTGTTTTTT. This translates into CASSLGFGGVNEKLFF.

This clone showed up many times. J is TRBJ1-2 and V is TRBV6-2 or TRBV6-3, with 7 bases lining up with TRBD1. Germline loops: CDR1 MNHEY, CDR2 SVGEGT. V gave up 5 bases and J gave up 9 bases; unmatched junction bases: 9. The CDR3 covers 13 residues. CDR3 sequence reads: CASSPNRGLRYTF. As DNA, the CDR3 is TGTGCCAGCAGTCCCAACAGGGGTCTGCGCTACACCTTC.

This clone has only a few counts. V is TRBV12-5 and J is TRBJ2-7; D possibly corresponds to TRBD1 (5 bases). The CDR3 covers 14 residues. Trimming shortened V by 4 bases and J by 5 bases, and 15 bases separated the two germline ends. Germline V gene sequence: CDR1 LGHNT, CDR2 FRNRAP. CDR3 coding DNA: TGTGCTAGTGGTTACGTGAAGGGGATCAACGAGCAGTACTTC. Translation: CASGYVKGINEQYF.

The chain combines TRBV30 with TRBJ2-2; D is possibly TRBD1 (6 bases). This CDR3 contains 12 residues. The V and J ends lost 2 bases and 6 bases respectively, with 7 bases between them. The germline gives CDR1 GTSNPN, CDR2 SVGIG (reference sequence). The CDR3 sequence is CAWSYRAGELFF. Here the CDR3 DNA reads TGTGCCTGGAGTTACAGGGCCGGGGAGCTGTTTTTT.

The chain recombines TRBV11-2 with TRBJ2-3; 10 bases align to TRBD2. After removal of 2 bases from V and 4 bases from J, the junction contained 6 bases not matched to a gene. There are 16 residues in the CDR3. CDR1 and CDR2 from the germline V gene are SGHAT and FQNNGV. The CDR3 here is CASSLQRGGLSDTQYF. DNA of the CDR3: TGTGCCAGCAGCTTACAGCGGGGGGGCCTCTCAGATACGCAGTATTTT. The full variable domain, completed using reference TRBV11-2 and TRBJ2-3, is EAGVAQSPRYKIIEKRQSVAFWCNPISGHATLYWYQQILGQGPKLLIQFQNNGVVDDSQLPKDRFSAERLKGVDSTLKIQPAKLEDSAVYLCASSLQRGGLSDTQYFGPGTRLTVL.

This chain connects TRBV3-1 (or the pseudogene TRBV3-2) to TRBJ1-2; D is unresolved. The length of the CDR3 is 14 residues. Trimming shortened V by 4 bases and J by 8 bases, and 17 bases separated the two germline ends. Germline V gives CDR1 LGHDT, CDR2 YNNKEL (reference sequence). CDR3 DNA: TGTGCCAGCAGCCTTGACAACATGGGCAGCGGCTACACCTTC. It specifies CASSLDNMGSGYTF.

The DNA of the CDR3 is TGTGCCAGCAGCTTGGGACAGGGTTGGGAGACCCAGTACTTC. Amino acids: CASSLGQGWETQYF. The chain employs TRBV5-8 and TRBJ2-5; 7 bases fit TRBD1. V shed 0 bases and J 5 bases; nucleotides not matched to a gene: 4. CDR3 size: 14 residues. Germline values: CDR1 SGHTS, CDR2 YDEGEE.

J is TRBJ1-4 and V is TRBV28; TRBD1 is a possible D gene (5 bases). Germline CDR1 MDHEN, CDR2 SYDVKM. CDR3 length: 15 residues. Trimming pared 2 bases from V and 8 bases from J, leaving 15 bases between. Here the CDR3 reads CASSLIKGTLEKLFF. The CDR3 DNA sequence: TGTGCCAGCAGTTTAATCAAGGGGACTTTAGAAAAACTGTTTTTT. Looking up the rest from reference TRBV28 and TRBJ1-4 gives the full variable domain: DVKVTQSSRYLVKRTGEKVFLECVQDMDHENMFWYRQDPGLGLRLIYFSYDVKMKEKGDIPEGYSVSREKKERFSLILESASTNQTSMYLCASSLIKGTLEKLFFGSGTQLSVL.

This chain links TRBV9 with TRBJ2-1; 8 positions match TRBD1. In germline, CDR1 is SGDLS, CDR2 YYNGEE. Trimming cost V 4 bases and J 4 bases; bases outside gene matches: 4. This CDR3 is built from 14 residues. The CDR3 sequence is CASSTGQVYNEQFF. The CDR3, as DNA: TGTGCCAGCAGCACGGGACAGGTGTACAATGAGCAGTTCTTC.

The genes are TRBV19 and TRBJ1-2; D remains unclear. Germline loops: CDR1 LNHDA, CDR2 SQIVND (reference sequence). This CDR3 region has 13 residues. The V and J ends lost 10 bases and 0 bases respectively, with 12 bases between them. DNA for the CDR3: TGTGCCACGGCCGGACTTACTAACTATGGCTACACCTTC. It specifies CATAGLTNYGYTF.

A few counts support this clone. The CDR3 bases are TGTGCCAGCAGCGGAGCCGGGACTAACGACCTCTACAATGAGCAGTTCTTC. This gives the protein CASSGAGTNDLYNEQFF. The V call is TRBV7-3, the J call TRBJ2-1; 7 bases fit TRBD2. CDR3 length: 17 residues. Germline values: CDR1 SGHTA, CDR2 FQGTGA. V shed 5 bases, J shed 3 bases, and the junction held 13 bases outside the gene matches.

This chain connects TRBV3-1 (or the pseudogene TRBV3-2) to TRBJ1-5, with no clear D. Trimming removed 7 bases at V and 8 bases at J, with 3 bases between. This CDR3 comprises 9 residues. Germline CDR1 LGHDT, CDR2 YNNKEL (reference sequence). CDR3 in DNA: TGTGCCAGCATAGAGCCCCAGCATTTT. As protein: CASIEPQHF.

This CDR3 reads CASSSTGGNSPLHF. CDR3 DNA: TGTGCCAGTAGTTCGACAGGTGGGAATTCACCCCTCCACTTT. V and J are TRBV19 and TRBJ1-6; TRBD1 might be the D (6 bases). The CDR3 runs 14 residues. Trimming removed 5 bases at V and 7 bases at J, with 12 bases between. Germline loops: CDR1 LNHDA, CDR2 SQIVND (reference sequence).

This clone has a single count. The rearrangement links TRBV6-1 to TRBJ2-5; possibly TRBD2 for D (5 bases). The CDR3 length is 15 residues. Germline CDR1 reads MNHNS; CDR2 reads SASEGT. The V end lost 8 bases, the J end lost 4 bases, and 20 bases lay between the germline ends. The CDR3: CASGTGPRGRETQYF. The CDR3, as DNA: TGTGCCAGCGGTACCGGACCCCGGGGAAGAGAGACCCAGTACTTC.

The chain has TRBV18 and TRBJ1-2; 9 nucleotides align to TRBD1. Germline values: CDR1 KGHSH, CDR2 LQKENI. The ends lost 4 bases at V and 0 bases at J; junction bases unmatched: 6. This CDR3 spans 16 amino acids. The CDR3 loop is CASSRTGTGPNYGYTF. DNA for the CDR3: TGTGCCAGCTCACGAACCGGGACAGGGCCTAACTATGGCTACACCTTC.

This chain connects TRBV27 to TRBJ2-5; 12 bases are shared with TRBD2. The germline CDR1 and CDR2 sequences are MNHEY and SMNVEV (reference sequence). This CDR3 has 15 residues. V was pared by 0 bases and J by 4 bases, with 0 bases of the junction left unmatched. CDR3 DNA: TGTGCCAGCAGTTTATCGGGACTAGCGGGAGAGACCCAGTACTTC. Residues: CASSLSGLAGETQYF.

This sequence joins TRBV29-1 and TRBJ2-3; possible D gene TRBD1, 5 bases. V was cut by 7 bases and J by 0 bases, with 17 bases left in between. The germline CDR1 and CDR2 sequences are SQVTM and ANQGSEA. There are 15 residues in the CDR3. The CDR3 loop reads CSAIALDTSTDTQYF. The CDR3 DNA sequence: TGCAGCGCGATCGCTTTGGACACTAGCACAGATACGCAGTATTTT.

V gene TRBV6-6 combines with J gene TRBJ1-3; no clear D gene. The V end was cut by 2 bases, the J end by 0 bases, with 5 bases between. The V gene's germline CDR1 is MNHNY and CDR2 SVGAGI (reference sequence). The CDR3 runs 14 residues. CDR3 sequence (DNA): TGTGCCAGCAGTTACGGAGGCTCTGGAAACACCATATATTTT. Translation: CASSYGGSGNTIYF.

J is TRBJ1-1 and V is TRBV27; 11 nucleotides match TRBD1. The CDR3 sequence is 15 residues long. J lost 5 bases, V lost 2 bases, and 4 bases had no gene match. Germline V gene data show CDR1 as MNHEY and CDR2 as SMNVEV (reference sequence). The CDR3 reads CASSLRTGGKTEAFF. Written as DNA, the CDR3 is TGTGCCAGCAGTTTAAGGACAGGGGGCAAAACTGAAGCTTTCTTT.

This chain joins TRBV5-1 and TRBJ2-7, with D possibly matching TRBD1 (5 bases). The CDR3 length is 12 residues. Trimming shortened V by 0 bases and J by 6 bases, and 7 bases separated the two germline ends. Looked up from germline, CDR1 is SGHRS and CDR2 is YFSETQ. CDR3 sequence: CASSLVGAEQYF. The CDR3 region has the DNA TGCGCCAGCAGCTTGGTAGGGGCCGAGCAGTACTTC.

The V gene is TRBV5-3, the J gene TRBJ1-2, with a weak D call TRBD1 (5 bases). TRBV5-3 is sorted into the ORF group, with uncertain function. Deletions cut 2 bases from V and 4 bases from J, with 15 bases between. The CDR3 has 15 amino acids. The CDR3 protein is CARSFLGRASYGYTF. The CDR3 DNA is TGTGCCAGAAGCTTCCTGGGCAGGGCCTCCTATGGCTACACCTTC.

V is TRBV3-1 (or the pseudogene TRBV3-2) and J is TRBJ2-1; D may be TRBD1 (6 bases). CDR1 is LGHDT, CDR2 YNNKEL, per germline (reference sequence). CDR3 length: 14 amino acids. The V and J ends lost 1 base and 9 bases respectively, with 13 bases between them. The CDR3 DNA reads as TGTGCCAGCAGCCAAGGGTCAGGGGTAGGTGAGCAGTTCTTC. This codes for CASSQGSGVGEQFF.

This sequence joins TRBV27 and TRBJ2-7; 10 nucleotides line up with TRBD2. Per the germline V gene, CDR1 is MNHEY and CDR2 is SMNVEV (reference sequence). The CDR3 totals 13 residues. V gave up 5 bases and J gave up 3 bases; unmatched junction bases: 1. The DNA of the CDR3 is TGTGCCAGCAGTGTAGCGGGGGGCTACGAGCAGTACTTC. This gives the protein CASSVAGGYEQYF.

The V and J genes are TRBV5-1 and TRBJ2-5, with D unresolved. The germline V and J ends were trimmed by 4 bases and 2 bases, with 3 bases remaining between them. Germline V gene lookup returns CDR1 SGHRS and CDR2 YFSETQ. This CDR3 is 11 amino acids long. CDR3: CASSLQETQYF. The CDR3 region has the DNA TGCGCCAGCAGCCTTCAAGAGACCCAGTACTTC.

This chain joins TRBV30 and TRBJ1-1, with D perhaps TRBD1 (5 bases). There are 12 residues in the CDR3. The germline CDR1 and CDR2 sequences are GTSNPN and SVGIG (reference sequence). Trimming shortened V by 7 bases and J by 10 bases, and 19 bases separated the two germline ends. CDR3 in amino acids: CASWEGKVGAFF. As DNA, the CDR3 is TGTGCCTCCTGGGAGGGGAAGGTGGGAGCTTTCTTT.

V usage is TRBV2 and J usage is TRBJ1-5; tentatively, D is TRBD1 (5 bases). Trimming took off 6 bases at V and 2 bases at J, with 11 bases between the two ends. The CDR3 has 14 amino acids. Germline CDR1 reads SNHLY; CDR2 reads FYNNEI. The CDR3 bases are TGTGCCAGCAGGGGGGGAGGACGCAATCAGCCCCAGCATTTT. Translated, it gives CASRGGGRNQPQHF.

The V gene is TRBV5-1, the J gene TRBJ2-7, with TRBD2 matching 8 bases. Looked up from germline, CDR1 is SGHRS and CDR2 is YFSETQ. With V trimmed by 4 bases and J by 4 bases, 16 bases remained unmatched. The CDR3 length is 17 residues. The CDR3 sequence is CASSRKVRTSTGYEQYF. CDR3 bases: TGCGCCAGCAGCCGGAAGGTTAGGACTAGCACAGGTTACGAGCAGTACTTC.

The gene calls are TRBV5-1 and TRBJ1-4; 8 nucleotides line up with TRBD1. The length of the CDR3 is 15 residues. Per germline, CDR1 SGHRS and CDR2 YFSETQ. The V gene end was trimmed by 3 bases and the J gene end by 3 bases; junction bases not matched to a gene: 4. CDR3 amino acids: CASSYQGAPNEKLFF. In nucleotides, the CDR3 is TGCGCCAGCAGCTATCAGGGGGCCCCTAATGAAAAACTGTTTTTT.

The V and J genes are TRBV5-1 and TRBJ1-5; possible D gene TRBD1, 5 bases. This CDR3 comprises 15 residues. CDR1 and CDR2 from the germline V gene are SGHRS and YFSETQ. The V end lost 6 bases, the J end lost 3 bases, and 16 bases lay between the germline ends. The CDR3 spells CASNPSGGDNQPQHF. Written as DNA, the CDR3 is TGCGCCAGCAACCCCTCTGGAGGGGACAATCAGCCCCAGCATTTT.